Presented here are 19 T cell receptor beta chains from one specimen sequenced in a study of vaccination effects on CD4 cells after COVID-19. Only in-frame clones appear in the TCRdb table, and some are missing; sequencing was by immunoSEQ multiplex PCR. Of 40,000 to 55,000 clones listed, 70% to 75% are singletons. Antigens for these TCRs are unknown. Subsequent to a culture period of less than twelve days, CD4+ T cells were isolated. The specimen was CD4+ T cells from PBMCs cultured without peptide, collected before COVID-19 vaccination. All receptors come from a human donor who had a prior SARS-CoV-2 infection.

On this clone: At one boundary the junction diverges from the germline segment, which might be a read error. The chain carries TRBV7-7 and TRBJ1-2, with D possibly being TRBD1 (5 bases). CDR1 and CDR2 (germline): SSHAT, FNYEAQ (reference sequence). CDR3 size: 15 residues. CDR3 bases: TGTGCTAGCAGCTTTCTAGGGATTGGGCAGGGAGGCTACACCTTC. Amino acids: CASSFLGIGQGGYTF.

In its sample, this clone was seen a few times. The chain has TRBV4-2 and TRBJ2-1; D possibly corresponds to TRBD2 (6 bases). CDR3 length: 17 amino acids. Germline CDR1 LGHNA, CDR2 YNFKEQ. Trimming took off 1 base at V and 7 bases at J, with 20 bases between the two ends. The DNA for the CDR3 is TGTGCCAGCAGCCAAGTTCGGGGCGGGACCAACTCGAATGAGCAGTTCTTC. This gives the protein CASSQVRGGTNSNEQFF.

V gene TRBV18 combines with J gene TRBJ2-3, with 10 bases identical to TRBD2. The germline gives CDR1 KGHSH, CDR2 LQKENI. CDR3 length equals 20 residues. V shed 2 bases and J 0 bases; nucleotides not matched to a gene: 14. As DNA, the CDR3 is TGTGCCAGCTCACCAAAAATCGCCCTAGCGGGGGCCGTTAGCACAGATACGCAGTATTTT. Its translation: CASSPKIALAGAVSTDTQYF.

This chain connects TRBV6-5 to TRBJ2-1, with D unclear. The V end lost 5 bases, the J end lost 4 bases, and 15 bases lay between the germline ends. The V gene's germline CDR1 is MNHEY and CDR2 SVGAGI. The length of the CDR3 is 15 residues. Written as DNA, the CDR3 is TGTGCCAGCAGTCCTCCTGGGCGGTCTTACAATGAGCAGTTCTTC. It codes for CASSPPGRSYNEQFF.

The gene calls are TRBV15 and TRBJ2-3, with a tentative D call TRBD1 (5 bases). The CDR3 totals 19 residues. With 0 bases removed from V and 2 bases from J, the gap between germline ends came to 21 bases. Germline V lookup: CDR1 LNHNV, CDR2 YYDKDF (reference sequence). In DNA, the CDR3 is TGTGCCACCAGCAGAGATCATTTAGGGGTGAGCGATCCCACAGATACGCAGTATTTT. This gives the protein CATSRDHLGVSDPTDTQYF.

The gene calls are TRBV6-5 and TRBJ2-7, with 12 bases aligning to TRBD2. V lost 2 bases and J lost 1; bases outside the gene matches: 0. CDR1 is MNHEY, CDR2 SVGAGI, per germline. CDR3 length: 15 residues. The CDR3 protein is CASSYGTSGSYEQYF. The DNA of the CDR3 is TGTGCCAGCAGTTACGGGACTAGCGGGTCCTACGAGCAGTACTTC.

The V and J genes are TRBV10-3 and TRBJ2-1; D is ambiguous. From germline, CDR1 is ENHRY and CDR2 SYGVKD. Trimming took 5 bases from V and 9 from J, leaving 11 bases between them. This CDR3 is built from 12 residues. Here the CDR3 reads CAISSDNREQFF. The CDR3 DNA sequence: TGTGCCATCAGTAGTGACAATCGTGAGCAGTTCTTC.

The chain uses TRBV11-3 and TRBJ2-1; 11 bases fit TRBD2. V gave up 1 base and J gave up 0 bases; unmatched junction bases: 8. The CDR3 is 19 residues long. The germline CDR1 and CDR2 sequences are SGHNT and YENEEA. CDR3 in amino acids: CASSLVGTSGSSSYNEQFF. The CDR3 DNA is TGTGCCAGCAGCTTAGTAGGGACTAGCGGTTCTAGCTCCTACAATGAGCAGTTCTTC.

The table lists this clone with a count of one. The CDR3 coding sequence is TGTGCCAGCAGTGACTCGGTCAGAGGAGATACGCAGTATTTT. Protein product: CASSDSVRGDTQYF. V gene TRBV6-4 combines with J gene TRBJ2-3; D gene ambiguous. The CDR3 is 14 amino acids. Per the germline V gene, CDR1 is MRHNA and CDR2 is SNTAGT. V was trimmed by 0 bases and J by 5 bases, leaving 9 bases between them.

The gene calls are TRBV29-1 and TRBJ1-1; tentative D call: TRBD1 (5 bases). CDR1 is SQVTM and CDR2 is ANQGSEA in the germline V gene. The CDR3 runs to 12 residues. The germline V and J ends were trimmed by 4 bases and 0 bases, with 6 bases remaining between them. CDR3 in DNA: TGCAGCGTTGGGGGGATGAACACTGAAGCTTTCTTT. Translation gives CSVGGMNTEAFF.

For the CDR3, the DNA is TGTGCCAGCAGCTTGGATGTAGGGGCGCCTGGAAACACCATATATTTT. Translated: CASSLDVGAPGNTIYF. This chain uses TRBV5-6 with TRBJ1-3; D is possibly TRBD1 (5 bases). Trimming cost V 0 bases and J 2 bases, with 12 bases left between them. The germline V gene has CDR1 SGHDT and CDR2 YYEEEE. This CDR3 spans 16 amino acids. The whole variable domain, filled in from reference TRBV5-6 and TRBJ1-3, reads DAGVTQSPTHLIKTRGQQVTLRCSPKSGHDTVSWYQQALGQGPQFIFQYYEEEERQRGNFPDRFSGHQFPNYSSELNVNALLLGDSALYLCASSLDVGAPGNTIYFGEGSWLTVV.

A few counts support this clone. This chain links TRBV6-1 with TRBJ2-3; either TRBD1 or TRBD2 may fit D (6 bases each). Germline loops: CDR1 MNHNS, CDR2 SASEGT. This CDR3 comprises 16 residues. Trimming stripped 4 bases from V and 0 bases from J, with 14 bases between. CDR3 amino acids: CASSGLRGPSTDTQYF. The CDR3 coding sequence is TGTGCCAGCAGTGGCTTACGGGGGCCGAGCACAGATACGCAGTATTTT.

This sequence joins TRBV7-2 and TRBJ2-2; tentatively, D is TRBD2 (6 bases). Looked up from germline, CDR1 is SGHTA and CDR2 is FQGNSA. V shed 5 bases and J shed 0 bases, with 13 bases lying between them. The CDR3 is 16 amino acids. CDR3: CASSPNGGTNTGELFF. DNA of the CDR3: TGTGCCAGCAGCCCAAATGGGGGGACGAACACCGGGGAGCTGTTTTTT.

The chain links TRBV2 to TRBJ2-7; D may be TRBD1 or TRBD2 (6 bases each). CDR1 is SNHLY and CDR2 is FYNNEI in the germline V gene. With 5 bases removed from V and 7 bases from J, the gap between germline ends came to 15 bases. This CDR3 is 13 amino acids long. The CDR3 protein is CASSFAGAGEQYF. CDR3 DNA sequence: TGTGCCAGCAGTTTTGCAGGGGCGGGGGAGCAGTACTTC.

The CDR3 protein is CASSLPSGRSYEQYF. Here the CDR3 DNA reads TGTGCCAGCTCCCTCCCTAGCGGGAGGTCCTACGAGCAGTACTTC. The rearrangement joins TRBV18 to TRBJ2-7, with 11 positions matching TRBD2. The CDR3 is 15 amino acids. The V and J ends lost 6 bases and 1 base, in that order; junction bases with no gene match: 5. Germline CDR1 is KGHSH and CDR2 is LQKENI.

The V and J genes are TRBV21-1 and TRBJ2-7. TRBV21-1 is listed as a pseudogene. The CDR3 covers 17 residues. The CDR3 spells CASSKKAEGRNSYEQYF. The CDR3 coding sequence is TGTGCCAGCAGCAAAAAAGCCGAGGGACGGAACTCCTACGAGCAGTACTTC.

This clone has a single count. The rearrangement joins TRBV15 to TRBJ2-7, with D possibly matching TRBD2 (5 bases). Trimming shortened V by 0 bases and J by 0 bases, and 6 bases separated the two germline ends. The CDR3 is made up of 14 amino acids. Germline V lookup: CDR1 LNHNV, CDR2 YYDKDF (reference sequence). DNA for the CDR3: TGTGCCACCAGCAGAGACGGGGACTCCTACGAGCAGTACTTC. Translating gives CATSRDGDSYEQYF. The entire variable domain, with the rest obtained from reference TRBV15 and TRBJ2-7, is as follows: DAMVIQNPRYQVTQFGKPVTLSCSQTLNHNVMYWYQQKSSQAPKLLFHYYDKDFNNEADTPDNFQSRRPNTSFCFLDIRSPGLGDTAMYLCATSRDGDSYEQYFGPGTRLTVT.

The V call is TRBV6-4, the J call TRBJ1-2; TRBD1 matches at 8 bases. CDR3 length: 13 amino acids. J was trimmed by 8 bases and V by 5 bases; bases with no gene match: 7. Germline V gene data show CDR1 as MRHNA and CDR2 as SNTAGT. This chain's CDR3 is CASSPGQASGYTF. CDR3 nucleotide sequence: TGTGCCAGCAGTCCGGGACAGGCCAGCGGCTACACCTTC.

The CDR3 DNA reads TGTGCCAGCAGCGCATTACTAGCGGGGGGATTTGAGACCCAGTACTTC. This codes for CASSALLAGGFETQYF. The V gene is TRBV9, the J gene TRBJ2-5, with 12 bases identical to TRBD2. The germline CDR1 and CDR2 sequences are SGDLS and YYNGEE. The CDR3 is made up of 16 amino acids. V shed 3 bases and J 5 bases; nucleotides not matched to a gene: 8.